This T cell receptor (beta chain) is drawn from a study of cytomegalovirus exposure and HLA in healthy donors. The CDR3 runs 16 residues. V gave up 2 bases and J gave up 5 bases, with 18 bases separating them. Germline V gene lookup returns CDR1 MGHRA and CDR2 YSYEKL. Amplification used 60 Vbeta primers and 13 Jbeta primers. Method: immunoSEQ multiplex PCR; TCRdb's copy keeps in-frame clones and lacks some. The sample holds approximately 100,000 clones; more than 60% are singletons and the top ten take 2.5%. In the case of this clone: Its matching antigen is unknown.

General observations from the study: The listing of roughly 160 TCR beta chains classed them as cytomegalovirus-associated.

Donors counted as nominally healthy when sampled, yet unrecorded immune exposures were likely. Source material: PBMCs. The TCR originated in a man aged 40-49 years in good health and CMV-seronegative. This chain joins TRBV4-1 and TRBJ2-5, with a weak D call TRBD2 (6 bases). The CDR3 reads CASSQSLGTAGETQYF. The CDR3 DNA follows: TGCGCCAGCAGCCAAAGCTTGGGGACGGCGGGGGAGACCCAGTACTTC.